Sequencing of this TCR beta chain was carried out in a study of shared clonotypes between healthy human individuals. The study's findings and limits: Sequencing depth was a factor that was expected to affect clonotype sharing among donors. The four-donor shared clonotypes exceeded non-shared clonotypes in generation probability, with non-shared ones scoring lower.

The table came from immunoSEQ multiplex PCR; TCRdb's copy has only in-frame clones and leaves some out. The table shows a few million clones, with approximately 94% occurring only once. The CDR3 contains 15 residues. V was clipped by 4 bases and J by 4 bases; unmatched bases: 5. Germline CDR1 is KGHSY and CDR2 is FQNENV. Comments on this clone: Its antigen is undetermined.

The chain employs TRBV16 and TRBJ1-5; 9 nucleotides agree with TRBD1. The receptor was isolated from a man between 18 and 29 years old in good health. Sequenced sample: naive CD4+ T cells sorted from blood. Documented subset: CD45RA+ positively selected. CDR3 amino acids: CASSREGQGNQPQHF. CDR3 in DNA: TGTGCCAGCAGCCGGGAGGGACAGGGTAATCAGCCCCAGCATTTT. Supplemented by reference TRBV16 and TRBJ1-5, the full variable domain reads GEEVAQTPKHLVRGEGQKAKLYCAPIKGHSYVFWYQQVLKNEFKFLISFQNENVFDETGMPKERFSAKCLPNSPCSLEIQATKLEDSAVYFCASSREGQGNQPQHFGDGTRLSIL.